Listed below are T cell receptor beta chains from one sample, sequenced in a study of blood T cell repertoires in COVID-19. Measured with immunoSEQ multiplex PCR; TCRdb has only the in-frame clones, and not every one. The table records some 58,000 clones, 80% to 90% of them present only once. The sequenced material came from peripheral blood. These receptors were obtained from a man between 35 and 55 years old with acute or convalescent COVID-19. The CDR3 runs from the conserved cysteine through the conserved F or W. The D gene is left open where the match is weak. Not every row has a clone size; where given, it reads once, few, many or a size class.

TRBV6-5	TRBD1	.	TRBJ2-7	CASSTTGGSPEQYF	TGTGCCAGCAGTACCACAGGGGGCTCCCCCGAGCAGTACTTC
TRBV5-1	.	once	TRBJ1-2	CASSSGAGPNYGYTF	TGCGCCAGCAGCTCTGGGGCAGGGCCTAACTATGGCTACACCTTC
TRBV18	.	.	TRBJ1-1	CASSGQNMNTEAFF	TGTGCCAGTTCGGGACAAAATATGAACACTGAAGCTTTCTTT
TRBV5-6	.	.	TRBJ1-2	CASSPPRGRHIYGYTF	TGTGCCAGCAGCCCCCCCAGGGGAAGACACATCTATGGCTACACCTTC
TRBV21-1	.	.	TRBJ2-5	CASSGQTQETQYF	TGTGCCAGCAGCGGACAGACACAAGAGACCCAGTACTTC
TRBV9	.	.	TRBJ1-2	CASSVARIGGGYTF	TGTGCCAGCAGCGTAGCTCGGATTGGAGGTGGCTACACCTTC
TRBV2	TRBD1	.	TRBJ1-2	CASSEGTGGNYGYTF	TGTGCCAGCAGTGAAGGGACAGGGGGCAACTATGGCTACACCTTC
TRBV9	TRBD2	.	TRBJ2-3	CASSAQGLNTQYF	TGTGCCAGCAGCGCTCAGGGACTAAATACGCAGTATTTT
TRBV2	.	.	TRBJ1-6	CASSDSVNSPLHF	TGTGCCAGCAGCGACAGTGTTAATTCACCCCTCCACTTT
TRBV5-6	TRBD2	few	TRBJ2-3	CASSLRTATAGAATDTQYF	TGTGCCAGCAGCTTAAGGACAGCTACAGCGGGGGCCGCCACAGATACGCAGTATTTT
TRBV6-6	.	.	TRBJ1-2	CASSYVAGNYGYTF	TGTGCCAGCAGTTATGTTGCGGGTAACTATGGCTACACCTTC
TRBV5-1	.	.	TRBJ2-7	CASSLVAGSNEQYF	TGCGCCAGCAGCTTGGTGGCAGGAAGTAACGAGCAGTACTTC
TRBV12-5	TRBD1	few	TRBJ1-2	CASGLEIHGTGGAQAPYGYTF	TGTGCTAGTGGTTTGGAAATCCATGGGACAGGGGGCGCCCAGGCCCCCTATGGCTACACCTTC
TRBV15	TRBD1	.	TRBJ2-1	CATSRRGTGPDEQFF	TGTGCCACCAGCAGGAGGGGGACAGGACCAGATGAGCAGTTCTTC
TRBV24-1	.	.	TRBJ2-3	CATINDRSGTDTQYF	TGTGCCACCATTAATGACAGGTCGGGCACAGATACGCAGTATTTT
TRBV12-3/TRBV12-4	.	.	TRBJ1-6	CASSLDGDSPLHF	TGTGCCAGCAGTTTAGACGGGGATTCACCCCTCCACTTT
TRBV11-3	TRBD2	once	TRBJ2-5	CASSLPLAGGYETQYF	TGTGCCAGCAGCTTACCACTAGCGGGGGGATATGAGACCCAGTACTTC
TRBV5-1	TRBD1	.	TRBJ2-1	CASSPTDRAHNEQFF	TGCGCCAGCAGCCCTACGGACAGGGCCCACAATGAGCAGTTCTTC
TRBV11-3	TRBD1	.	TRBJ1-1	CASSLEGQGNTEAFF	TGTGCCAGCAGCTTAGAGGGACAGGGGAACACTGAAGCTTTCTTT
TRBV6-1	.	.	TRBJ1-3	CASSEAPSSGNTIYF	TGTGCCAGCAGTGAAGCGCCCAGCTCTGGAAACACCATATATTTT
TRBV7-2	TRBD1	.	TRBJ1-1	CASSRDSSNTEAFF	TGTGCCAGCAGCCGGGACAGCTCGAACACTGAAGCTTTCTTT
TRBV19	.	once	TRBJ1-5	CASSIGTENYQPQHF	TGTGCCAGTAGTATAGGGACAGAGAATTATCAGCCCCAGCATTTT
TRBV11-3	.	.	TRBJ2-3	CASSGGGSADTQYF	TGTGCCAGCAGCGGTGGGGGCTCAGCAGATACGCAGTATTTT
TRBV9	.	.	TRBJ2-7	CASSVATGVREQYF	TGTGCCAGCAGCGTAGCTACGGGGGTGAGGGAGCAGTACTTC
TRBV5-4	.	.	TRBJ1-2	CASSFNRIQGNGYTF	TGTGCCAGCAGCTTTAACAGGATCCAGGGTAATGGCTACACCTTC
TRBV3-1/TRBV3-2	.	.	TRBJ1-4	CASSVSPRVATNEKLFF	TGTGCCAGCAGCGTTTCCCCCCGGGTAGCAACTAATGAAAAACTGTTTTTT
TRBV30	TRBD1	.	TRBJ1-1	CAWGGQGPYEAFF	TGTGCCTGGGGGGGACAGGGGCCTTATGAAGCTTTCTTT
TRBV3-1/TRBV3-2	.	.	TRBJ2-7	CASSQVNRAHEQYF	TGTGCCAGCAGCCAAGTTAACAGGGCCCACGAGCAGTACTTC
TRBV11-3	TRBD2	.	TRBJ2-1	CASSSPGLAGPNEQFF	TGTGCCAGCAGCTCCCCGGGACTAGCGGGGCCGAATGAGCAGTTCTTC
TRBV5-1	.	.	TRBJ1-2	CASSFEGHGYTF	TGCGCCAGCAGCTTTGAGGGCCATGGCTACACCTTC
TRBV29-1	.	.	TRBJ1-2	CSVEGRGLDGYTF	TGCAGCGTTGAAGGTCGGGGTTTGGATGGCTACACCTTC
TRBV30	TRBD2	.	TRBJ2-3	CAWSPSASGGARGTDTQYF	TGTGCCTGGAGTCCGTCGGCTAGCGGGGGGGCGCGGGGCACAGATACGCAGTATTTT